Given below is one T cell receptor (beta chain) in context. Time point specified: newly diagnosed GD, antithyroid drugs for less than 3 months. PBMCs were the source of the RNA used for TCR sequencing. This specimen belongs to a study of regulatory T cells in long-lasting Graves disease. Arm-PCR of CDR3 regions with iRepertoire HTBI primers generated TCR beta libraries. A single record per CDR3 protein comes from TCRdb applying MiXCR to the multiplex PCR reads. The table has over 400,000 distinct CDR3 sequences, approximately 14% seen once. CDR3 length: 16 amino acids. With 2 bases clipped from V and 1 base from J, the junction kept 4 bases outside the gene matches. In germline, CDR1 is SGHRS, CDR2 YFSETQ. In addition, the sample was reused for a study of T cells in Graves' hyperthyroidism and ophthalmopathy. From that study: The TCR CDR3 first-round RT-PCR relied on the HTBI primer set. The blood repertoire included most of the expanded thyroid clonotypes above 0.001. Through a model of 13 V-J features, ophthalmopathy was separated from stable hyperthyroidism. Before onset, by a median of approximately 6.8 months, the model predicted ophthalmopathy.

The sequencing used peripheral blood mononuclear cells (PBMCs), collected at new diagnosis, from a patient treated with antithyroid drugs. This receptor was taken from a woman aged 50 to 60 with Graves disease. This chain connects TRBV5-1 to TRBJ2-5, with 11 positions matching TRBD2. CDR3 sequence reads: CASSFSGREFQETQYF. Written as DNA, the CDR3 is TGCGCCAGCAGCTTTAGCGGGAGGGAGTTCCAAGAGACCCAGTACTTC.